The 9 T cell receptor beta chains below all came from one sample that was sequenced in a study of blood T cell repertoires in COVID-19. The method was immunoSEQ multiplex PCR; TCRdb's version includes in-frame clones alone and lacks a portion of them. The sample has 350,000 to 450,000 clones, around 87% seen once. Sequenced: peripheral blood. These receptors were taken from a woman between 55 and 75 years old with COVID-19, enrolled during active disease.

The CDR3 protein is CASSLTGNLNSPLHF. In DNA form, the CDR3 reads TGTGCCAGCAGCTTAACGGGAAATTTGAATTCACCCCTCCACTTT. The chain links TRBV7-8 to TRBJ1-6; D unclear. In germline, CDR1 is SGHVS, CDR2 FQNEAQ. This CDR3 has 15 amino acids. V lost 2 bases and J lost 7, with 12 bases in between. Full variable domain (outside the CDR3, taken from reference TRBV7-8 and TRBJ1-6): GAGVSQSPRYKVAKRGQDVALRCDPISGHVSLFWYQQALGQGPEFLTYFQNEAQLDKSGLPSDRFFAERPEGSVSTLKIQRTQQEDSAVYLCASSLTGNLNSPLHFGNGTRLTVT.

The V gene is TRBV10-1, the J gene TRBJ2-5, with TRBD1 as a possible D gene (6 bases). The CDR3 loop spans 12 amino acids. Trimming stripped 9 bases from V and 2 bases from J, with 10 bases between. Germline-derived CDR1 and CDR2 are WNHNN and SYGVQD (reference sequence). The CDR3 region is CASPGQQETQYF. The CDR3 bases are TGCGCCAGTCCGGGACAACAAGAGACCCAGTACTTC.

V and J are TRBV6-2 or TRBV6-3 and TRBJ2-2; D not certain. The CDR3 is 16 amino acids. Germline V gives CDR1 MNHEY, CDR2 SVGEGT. With 2 bases removed from V and 0 bases from J, the gap between germline ends came to 10 bases. CDR3 sequence reads: CASSYPPSPNTGELFF. The CDR3 region has the DNA TGTGCCAGCAGTTACCCCCCCAGTCCGAACACCGGGGAGCTGTTTTTT.

The chain links TRBV7-2 to TRBJ2-7; 9 bases map to TRBD1. J gave up 3 bases and V 4 bases, and 7 bases lay outside the gene matches. The CDR3 consists of 15 residues. The germline CDR1 and CDR2 sequences are SGHTA and FQGNSA. The CDR3 nucleotides are TGTGCCAGCAGCTCCGGGACAGGGCTTCTCTACGAGCAGTACTTC. Encoded protein: CASSSGTGLLYEQYF.

The CDR3 bases are TGTGCCAGCAGCCAAGGGGGGGGGATTTCACCCCTCCACTTT. This gives the protein CASSQGGGISPLHF. The chain has TRBV3-1 (or the pseudogene TRBV3-2) and TRBJ1-6; possibly TRBD1 for D (5 bases). CDR1 and CDR2 (germline): LGHDT, YNNKEL (reference sequence). This CDR3 spans 14 amino acids. Deletions cut 1 base from V and 9 bases from J, with 10 bases between.

J is TRBJ2-2 and V is TRBV5-1; 9 bases match TRBD2. Germline CDR1 is SGHRS and CDR2 is YFSETQ. The CDR3 spans 15 residues. The J segment lost 1 base and the V segment lost 3 bases, leaving 1 base of the junction unmatched. CDR3 nucleotides: TGCGCCAGCAGCTCGACTAGCGGGAACACCGGGGAGCTGTTTTTT. It codes for CASSSTSGNTGELFF. Full variable domain (remainder filled in from reference TRBV5-1 and TRBJ2-2): KAGVTQTPRYLIKTRGQQVTLSCSPISGHRSVSWYQQTPGQGLQFLFEYFSETQRNKGNFPGRFSGRQFSNSRSEMNVSTLELGDSALYLCASSSTSGNTGELFFGEGSRLTVL.

The chain recombines TRBV19 with TRBJ1-6; D uncertain. The V and J ends lost 1 base and 8 bases respectively, with 12 bases between them. This CDR3 comprises 15 residues. The germline V gene encodes CDR1 LNHDA and CDR2 SQIVND (reference sequence). The CDR3 DNA is TGTGCCAGTAGTATAGCGTCCCCTACGGATTCACCCCTCCACTTT. Its protein product is CASSIASPTDSPLHF.

The chain combines TRBV9 with TRBJ1-1; no clear D gene. This CDR3 region has 13 residues. Germline CDR1 SGDLS, CDR2 YYNGEE. Trimming shortened V by 0 bases and J by 4 bases, and 7 bases separated the two germline ends. The CDR3 region has the DNA TGTGCCAGCAGCGTAGGAATCAGCACTGAAGCTTTCTTT. This translates into CASSVGISTEAFF.

This sequence joins TRBV5-1 and TRBJ1-4; 9 positions agree with TRBD1. With 0 bases clipped from V and 6 bases from J, the junction kept 3 bases outside the gene matches. The CDR3 spans 15 residues. Germline-derived CDR1 and CDR2 are SGHRS and YFSETQ. This CDR3 is CASSLGDRDYEKLFF. The CDR3 DNA reads as TGCGCCAGCAGCTTGGGGGACAGGGACTATGAAAAACTGTTTTTT.